This TCR beta chain was sequenced in a study of siplizumab effects on memory and regulatory T cells. Study findings and constraints: Proliferating Tregs from siplizumab cultures lacked functional confirmation of suppression. It was not possible to assign a naive or memory phenotype to roughly 75-95% of proliferating CD4+ or CD8+ clones.

This clone is a singleton in its sample. Its matching antigen is unknown. Generated by immunoSEQ multiplex PCR, the TCRdb table keeps only in-frame clones and is missing some. There are approximately 91,000 clones in the sample; 95% occur only once, and less than 20% lies in the top ten. The TCR comes from a human donor in good health. Source material: CD8+ T cells sorted from blood.

The CDR3 bases are TGCAGCGTTGACTTTGGGGGTGAGCAGTTCTTC. It is translated as CSVDFGGEQFF. The gene calls are TRBV29-1 and TRBJ2-1, with D possibly being TRBD1 or TRBD2 (5 bases each). The germline V and J ends were trimmed by 3 bases and 9 bases, with 9 bases remaining between them. CDR1 and CDR2 from the germline V gene are SQVTM and ANQGSEA. This CDR3 has 11 residues.